These 6 T cell receptor beta chains share one sample of origin, sequenced in a study of human T cells and chemical hapten exposure listed by TCRdb under 2021. Libraries were constructed by RACE. Sequencing took place on a NextSeq 500. TCRdb trimmed the raw reads at Q25, called clones with MiXCR and kept productive beta chains. Records with the same CDR3 protein are collapsed into one entry carrying the most frequent genes and DNA. A total of 50,000 to 65,000 distinct CDR3 sequences appear in this sample, around 11% of them only once. The ten largest clones add up to 3.5% to 4.5% of the sample. Reading the label with the study, this specimen's time point is: pre-sensitization, week 0. The treatment or condition label, as the study defines it: therapeutic diphenylcyclopropenone sensitization with weekly scalp DPC. The sample in question was whole blood, obtained in connection with sensitization to the hapten diphenylcyclopropenone (DPC). These receptors were obtained from a woman aged 40 to 50 with alopecia areata. Some clones in this sample may be carry-over from other donors' samples.

This clonotype was seen many times. The rearrangement uses TRBV27 and TRBJ1-1, with a tentative D call TRBD1 (6 bases). V was clipped by 3 bases and J by 1 base, with 12 bases between them. Germline CDR1 MNHEY, CDR2 SMNVEV (reference sequence). This CDR3 has 15 amino acids. Here the CDR3 DNA reads TGTGCCAGCAGTTTCCGGGGGCCCCAGAACACTGAAGCTTTCTTT. Protein product: CASSFRGPQNTEAFF.

The V and J genes are TRBV4-3 and TRBJ1-1; TRBD1 aligns across 7 bases. The CDR3 sequence is 19 residues long. With V trimmed by 0 bases and J by 1 base, 14 bases remained unmatched. Germline CDR1 LGHNA, CDR2 YSLEER. CDR3 in amino acids: CASSQDIASQDRPNTEAFF. CDR3 DNA sequence: TGCGCCAGCAGCCAAGATATCGCCTCCCAGGACAGGCCGAACACTGAAGCTTTCTTT.

This clonotype was seen repeatedly, ten times or more. The CDR3 region has the DNA TGTGCCAGCATCTGGGACAGCCAAGAGACCCAGTACTTC. Its translation is CASIWDSQETQYF. V is TRBV5-5 and J is TRBJ2-5; 7 nucleotides agree with TRBD1. The V and J ends lost 6 bases and 1 base, in that order; junction bases with no gene match: 3. The CDR3 covers 13 residues. Per germline, CDR1 SGHKS and CDR2 YYEKEE (reference sequence).

Only a few counts were recorded for this clonotype. V usage is TRBV11-2 and J usage is TRBJ1-1, with 9 bases matching TRBD1. Germline CDR1 and CDR2: SGHAT and FQNNGV. V was clipped by 5 bases and J by 1 base; unmatched bases: 8. The CDR3 covers 16 residues. In DNA, the CDR3 is TGTGCCAGCAGCCTAATGACAGGGGGAACGAACACTGAAGCTTTCTTT. Its protein product is CASSLMTGGTNTEAFF.

This clonotype showed up many times. This sequence joins TRBV7-3 and TRBJ1-2; TRBD1 matches at 8 bases. Germline CDR1 SGHTA, CDR2 FQGTGA. The junction had 13 bases not matched to a gene; V was cut back by 2 bases and J by 8 bases. The CDR3 contains 16 residues. In DNA form, the CDR3 reads TGTGCCAGCAGCTTATTCATTTACAGGGGGTCTGGCGGCTACACCTTC. This codes for CASSLFIYRGSGGYTF. The full variable domain, in which reference TRBV7-3 and TRBJ1-2 provide the parts outside the CDR3, is GAGVSQTPSNKVTEKGKYVELRCDPISGHTALYWYRQSLGQGPEFLIYFQGTGAADDSGLPNDRFFAVRPEGSVSTLKIQRTERGDSAVYLCASSLFIYRGSGGYTFGSGTRLTVV.

This clonotype was detected only a few times. This chain links TRBV20-1 with TRBJ1-5, with TRBD1 identical over 9 bases. The length of the CDR3 is 13 residues. CDR1 is DFQATT and CDR2 is SNEGSKA in the germline V gene (reference sequence). The trim removed 6 bases at V and 4 bases at J, leaving 4 bases unmatched. CDR3 coding DNA: TGCAGTGCAACCGGGACAGGGAATCAGCCCCAGCATTTT. Translating gives CSATGTGNQPQHF.